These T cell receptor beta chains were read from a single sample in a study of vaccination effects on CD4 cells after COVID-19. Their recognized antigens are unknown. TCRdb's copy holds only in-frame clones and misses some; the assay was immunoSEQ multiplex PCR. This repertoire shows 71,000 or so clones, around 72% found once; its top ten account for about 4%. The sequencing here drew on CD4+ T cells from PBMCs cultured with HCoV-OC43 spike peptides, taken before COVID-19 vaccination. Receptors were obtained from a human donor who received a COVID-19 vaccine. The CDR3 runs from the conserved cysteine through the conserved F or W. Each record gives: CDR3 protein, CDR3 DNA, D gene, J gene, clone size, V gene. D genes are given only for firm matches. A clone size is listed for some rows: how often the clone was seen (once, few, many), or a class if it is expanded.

CASTHSQGKNTEAFF | TGTGCCAGTACTCATAGTCAGGGGAAGAACACTGAAGCTTTCTTT | NA | TRBJ1-1 | NA | TRBV19
CASSEQGAGIYGYTF | TGTGCCAGCTCAGAACAGGGGGCGGGAATCTATGGCTACACCTTC | TRBD1 | TRBJ1-2 | NA | TRBV18
CASSLRASGGASDTQYF | TGTGCCAGCAGCTTACGGGCTAGCGGGGGGGCCTCAGATACGCAGTATTTT | TRBD2 | TRBJ2-3 | NA | TRBV7-2
CASNGRGNQPQHF | TGTGCCAGCAATGGACGGGGAAATCAGCCCCAGCATTTT | NA | TRBJ1-5 | few | TRBV2
CASSSGQGNQPQHF | TGCGCCAGCAGTTCCGGACAGGGCAATCAGCCCCAGCATTTT | TRBD1 | TRBJ1-5 | NA | TRBV5-1
CASREVRGGYTF | TGTGCCAGCAGAGAAGTGAGGGGAGGCTACACCTTC | NA | TRBJ1-2 | NA | TRBV12-3/TRBV12-4
CASSKTVLELFF | TGTGCCAGCAGTAAGACAGTCCTGGAACTGTTTTTT | NA | TRBJ1-4 | few | TRBV6-2/TRBV6-3
CASSSTGTGDDYGYTF | TGTGCCAGCAGCTCGACCGGGACAGGGGATGACTATGGCTACACCTTC | TRBD1 | TRBJ1-2 | NA | TRBV5-6
CASSVGGDVAQYF | TGTGCCAGCAGCGTAGGTGGGGATGTGGCGCAGTATTTT | NA | TRBJ2-3 | NA | TRBV9
CASRVLLGECTEAFF | TGTGCCAGCAGAGTATTGCTGGGGGAATGCACTGAAGCTTTCTTT | NA | TRBJ1-1 | NA | TRBV21-1
CASSLGAAYNEQFF | TGCGCCAGCAGCTTGGGCGCAGCCTACAATGAGCAGTTCTTC | NA | TRBJ2-1 | NA | TRBV5-1
CASRPEGVDWVVHTEAFF | TGCGCCAGCAGGCCCGAGGGGGTTGACTGGGTCGTACACACTGAAGCTTTCTTT | NA | TRBJ1-1 | NA | TRBV5-1
CASSLGGTLYGYTF | TGTGCCAGCAGCCTGGGGGGGACTCTATATGGCTACACCTTC | NA | TRBJ1-2 | few | TRBV7-8
CASSPTGSSNQPQHF | TGTGCCAGCAGCCCAACCGGAAGTAGCAATCAGCCCCAGCATTTT | NA | TRBJ1-5 | once | TRBV2
CASSLSPEQNIQYF | TGTGCCAGCAGCTTGTCCCCGGAGCAAAACATTCAGTACTTC | NA | TRBJ2-4 | NA | TRBV5-4
CASSMMDSQETQYF | TGTGCCAGTAGTATGATGGACAGCCAAGAGACCCAGTACTTC | NA | TRBJ2-5 | NA | TRBV19
CASSGRAGGMTGELFF | TGTGCCAGCAGTGGTAGAGCGGGGGGAATGACCGGGGAGCTGTTTTTT | TRBD2 | TRBJ2-2 | NA | TRBV2